The clone carrying this TCR beta chain was seen just once. The antigen remains undetermined. The sample originates from a study of cytomegalovirus exposure and HLA in healthy donors. The study's findings and limits: Common viral pathogens were later found to be apparently linked to several of the most significant clusters. Upon later analysis, HLA-associated TCR beta chains proved more clonally expanded than other, equally common chains.

Germline V gene data show CDR1 as GTSNPN and CDR2 as SVGIG (reference sequence). The CDR3 contains 19 residues. The germline V and J ends were trimmed by 0 bases and 3 bases, with 24 bases remaining between them. A multiplex PCR was run with 60 Vbeta primers and 13 Jbeta primers. TCRdb keeps only in-frame clones here, not all; method: immunoSEQ multiplex PCR. In the table there are 100,000 to 150,000 clones, over 70% of which are singletons. Material for sequencing was PBMCs. This sequence joins TRBV30 and TRBJ1-3; a weak D match, TRBD1 (5 bases). This TCR was recovered from a young man in good health and CMV-seropositive. The CDR3 spells CAWSVPPLYGREVGNTIYF. CDR3 sequence (DNA): TGTGCCTGGAGTGTACCCCCTCTCTACGGCAGGGAAGTTGGAAACACCATATATTTT.